This T cell receptor (beta chain) was captured in a study of T cells in tuberculosis. Looking at the study overall: CD1B tetramers identified T cells specific for mycobacterial lipid GMM. In South Africa, adults with active tuberculosis were compared with IGRA-negative and latently infected IGRA-positive adolescents.

Generated by immunoSEQ multiplex PCR, the TCRdb table keeps only in-frame clones and is missing some. The sample has 30,000 to 40,000 clones, less than 95% seen once. With regard to this clone: Antigen unknown.

The CDR3 extends over 16 amino acids. The germline CDR1 and CDR2 sequences are MNHEY and SMNVEV (reference sequence). With V trimmed by 6 bases and J by 7 bases, 12 bases remained unmatched. The time point: new active TB diagnosis, blood taken before or within 7 days of starting treatment. Study outcomes and limitations: A GMM-specific repertoire classifier reached about 90% accuracy, AUROC approximately 0.93.

The sequencing used PBMCs, collected at tuberculosis diagnosis. The chain couples TRBV27 to TRBJ1-6, with 7 bases matching TRBD1. The source of this sequence is an adult with tuberculosis. CDR3 DNA: TGTGCCAGCAGCCTAGCATACAGGGGTGGGAATTCACCCCTCCACTTT. It is translated as CASSLAYRGGNSPLHF.